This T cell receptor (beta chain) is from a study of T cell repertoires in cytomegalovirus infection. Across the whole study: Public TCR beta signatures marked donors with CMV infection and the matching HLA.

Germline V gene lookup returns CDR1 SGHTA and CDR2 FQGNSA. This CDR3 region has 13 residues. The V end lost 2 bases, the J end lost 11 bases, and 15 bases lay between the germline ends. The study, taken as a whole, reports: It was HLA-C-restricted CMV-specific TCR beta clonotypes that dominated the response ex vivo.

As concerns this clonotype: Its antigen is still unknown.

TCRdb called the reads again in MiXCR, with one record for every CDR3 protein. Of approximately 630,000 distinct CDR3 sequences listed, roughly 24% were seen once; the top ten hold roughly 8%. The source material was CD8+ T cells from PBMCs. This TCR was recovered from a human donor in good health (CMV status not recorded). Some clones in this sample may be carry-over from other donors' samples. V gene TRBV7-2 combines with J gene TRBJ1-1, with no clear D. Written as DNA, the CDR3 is TGTGCCAGCAGCTTACTTGAGCCCCTGGGGGCTTTCTTT. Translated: CASSLLEPLGAFF.